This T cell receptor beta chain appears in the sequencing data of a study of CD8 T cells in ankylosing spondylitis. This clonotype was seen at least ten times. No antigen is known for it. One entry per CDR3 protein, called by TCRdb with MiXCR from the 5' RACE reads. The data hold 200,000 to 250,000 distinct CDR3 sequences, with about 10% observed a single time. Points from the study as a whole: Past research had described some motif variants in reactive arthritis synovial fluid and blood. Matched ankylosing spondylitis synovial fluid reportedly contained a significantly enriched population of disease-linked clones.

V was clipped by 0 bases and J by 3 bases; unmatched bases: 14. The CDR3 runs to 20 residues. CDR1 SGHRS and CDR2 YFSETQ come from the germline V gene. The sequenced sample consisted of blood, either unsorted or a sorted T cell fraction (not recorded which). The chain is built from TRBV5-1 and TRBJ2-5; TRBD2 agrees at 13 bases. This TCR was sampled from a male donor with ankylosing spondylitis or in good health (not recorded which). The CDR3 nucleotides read TGCGCCAGCAGCTTGGGGCGAACACTTTTCGGACTAGCGGGGGAAGAGACCCAGTACTTC. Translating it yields CASSLGRTLFGLAGEETQYF. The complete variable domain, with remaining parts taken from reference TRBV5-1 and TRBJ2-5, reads KAGVTQTPRYLIKTRGQQVTLSCSPISGHRSVSWYQQTPGQGLQFLFEYFSETQRNKGNFPGRFSGRQFSNSRSEMNVSTLELGDSALYLCASSLGRTLFGLAGEETQYFGPGTRLLVL.